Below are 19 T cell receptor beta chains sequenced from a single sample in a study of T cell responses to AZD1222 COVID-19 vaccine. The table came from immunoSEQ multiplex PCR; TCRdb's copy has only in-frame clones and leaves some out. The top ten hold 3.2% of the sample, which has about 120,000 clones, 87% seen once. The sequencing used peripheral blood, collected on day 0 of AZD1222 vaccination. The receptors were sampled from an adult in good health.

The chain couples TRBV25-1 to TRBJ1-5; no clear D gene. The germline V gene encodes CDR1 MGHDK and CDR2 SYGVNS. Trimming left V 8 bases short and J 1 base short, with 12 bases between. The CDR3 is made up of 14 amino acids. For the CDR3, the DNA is TGTGCCAGCGCCGGGGAACGCAGCAATCAGCCCCAGCATTTT. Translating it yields CASAGERSNQPQHF.

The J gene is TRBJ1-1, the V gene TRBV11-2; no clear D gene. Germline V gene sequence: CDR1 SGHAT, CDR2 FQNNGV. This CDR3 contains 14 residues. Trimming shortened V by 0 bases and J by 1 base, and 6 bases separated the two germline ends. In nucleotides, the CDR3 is TGTGCCAGCAGCTTAGATCCAGGGAACACTGAAGCTTTCTTT. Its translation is CASSLDPGNTEAFF.

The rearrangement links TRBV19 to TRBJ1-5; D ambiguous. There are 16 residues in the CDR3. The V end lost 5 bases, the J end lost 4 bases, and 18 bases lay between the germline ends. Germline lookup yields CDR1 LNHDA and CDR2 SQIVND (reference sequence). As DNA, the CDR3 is TGTGCCAGTAGTTCCATTCTGGGGAATTTGAATCAGCCCCAGCATTTT. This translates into CASSSILGNLNQPQHF.

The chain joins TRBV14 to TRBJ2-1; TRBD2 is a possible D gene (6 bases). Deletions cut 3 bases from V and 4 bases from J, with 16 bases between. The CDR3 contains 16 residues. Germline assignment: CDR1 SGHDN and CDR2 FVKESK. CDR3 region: CASSQGVAVLYNEQFF. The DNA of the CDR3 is TGTGCCAGCAGCCAGGGGGTAGCGGTACTATACAATGAGCAGTTCTTC.

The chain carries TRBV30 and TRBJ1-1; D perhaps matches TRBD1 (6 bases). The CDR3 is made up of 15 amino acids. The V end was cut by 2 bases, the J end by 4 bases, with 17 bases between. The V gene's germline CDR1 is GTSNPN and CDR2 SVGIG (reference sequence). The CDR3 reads CAWSHTGGQFTEAFF. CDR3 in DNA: TGTGCCTGGAGTCATACGGGGGGCCAGTTCACTGAAGCTTTCTTT.

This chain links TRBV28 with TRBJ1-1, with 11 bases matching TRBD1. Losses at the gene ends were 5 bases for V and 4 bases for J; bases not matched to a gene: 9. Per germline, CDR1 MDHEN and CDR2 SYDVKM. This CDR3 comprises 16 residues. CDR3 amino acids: CASSLGQGAAGTEAFF. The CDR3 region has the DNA TGTGCCAGCAGTCTCGGACAGGGGGCGGCGGGCACTGAAGCTTTCTTT.

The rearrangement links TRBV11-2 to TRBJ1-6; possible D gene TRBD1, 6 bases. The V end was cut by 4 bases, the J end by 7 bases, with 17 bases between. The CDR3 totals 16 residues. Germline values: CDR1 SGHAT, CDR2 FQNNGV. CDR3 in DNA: TGTGCCAGCAGCTCCACCGCCGGGACAACAAATTCACCCCTCCACTTT. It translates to CASSSTAGTTNSPLHF.

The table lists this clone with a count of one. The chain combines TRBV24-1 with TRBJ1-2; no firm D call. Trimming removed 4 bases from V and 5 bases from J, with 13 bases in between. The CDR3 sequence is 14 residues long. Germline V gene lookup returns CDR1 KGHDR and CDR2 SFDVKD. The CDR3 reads CATSEYGEEYGYTF. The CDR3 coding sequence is TGTGCCACCAGTGAATATGGGGAGGAATATGGCTACACCTTC.

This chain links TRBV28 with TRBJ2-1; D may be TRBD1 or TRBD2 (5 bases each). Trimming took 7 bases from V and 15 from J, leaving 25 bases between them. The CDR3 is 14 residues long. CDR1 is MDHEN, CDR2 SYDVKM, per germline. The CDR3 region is CASTSPGLALRRFF. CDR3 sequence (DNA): TGTGCCAGCACATCCCCGGGGCTCGCCCTGAGACGGTTCTTC.

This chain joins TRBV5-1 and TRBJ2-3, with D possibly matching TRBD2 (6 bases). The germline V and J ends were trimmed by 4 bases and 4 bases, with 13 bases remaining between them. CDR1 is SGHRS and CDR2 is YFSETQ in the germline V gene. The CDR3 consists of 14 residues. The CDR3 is CASSQAWGADTQYF. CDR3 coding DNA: TGCGCCAGCAGCCAGGCATGGGGGGCAGATACGCAGTATTTT.

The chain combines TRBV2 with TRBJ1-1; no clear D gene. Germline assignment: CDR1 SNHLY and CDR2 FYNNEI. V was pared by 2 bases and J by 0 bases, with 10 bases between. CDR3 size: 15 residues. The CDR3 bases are TGTGCCAGCAGTGAAAGGGTCGGTATGAACACTGAAGCTTTCTTT. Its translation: CASSERVGMNTEAFF.

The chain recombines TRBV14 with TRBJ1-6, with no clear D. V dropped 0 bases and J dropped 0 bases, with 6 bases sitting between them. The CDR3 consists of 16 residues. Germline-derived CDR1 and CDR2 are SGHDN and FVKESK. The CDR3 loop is CASSQDLSSYNSPLHF. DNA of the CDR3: TGTGCCAGCAGCCAAGACCTAAGCTCCTATAATTCACCCCTCCACTTT.

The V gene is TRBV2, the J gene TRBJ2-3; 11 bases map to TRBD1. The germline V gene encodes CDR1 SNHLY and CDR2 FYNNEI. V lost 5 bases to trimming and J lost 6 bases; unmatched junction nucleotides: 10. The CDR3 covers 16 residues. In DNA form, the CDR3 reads TGTGCCAGCAGTCTACTTAGGACAGGGGGCAGCGATACGCAGTATTTT. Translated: CASSLLRTGGSDTQYF.

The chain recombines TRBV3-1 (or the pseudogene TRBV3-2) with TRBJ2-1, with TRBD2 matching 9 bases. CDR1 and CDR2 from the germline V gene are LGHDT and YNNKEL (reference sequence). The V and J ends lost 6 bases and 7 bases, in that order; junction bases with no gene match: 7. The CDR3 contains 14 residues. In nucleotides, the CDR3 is TGTGCCAGCAGTCGAAGCGGGGGGTTTAATGAGCAGTTCTTC. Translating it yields CASSRSGGFNEQFF.

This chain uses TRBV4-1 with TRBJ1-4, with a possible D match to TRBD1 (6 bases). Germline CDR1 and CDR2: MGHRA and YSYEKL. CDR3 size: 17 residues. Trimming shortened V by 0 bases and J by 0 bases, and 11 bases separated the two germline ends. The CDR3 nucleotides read TGCGCCAGCAGCCAAGATAAGGACAGAGCAACTAATGAAAAACTGTTTTTT. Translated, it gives CASSQDKDRATNEKLFF.

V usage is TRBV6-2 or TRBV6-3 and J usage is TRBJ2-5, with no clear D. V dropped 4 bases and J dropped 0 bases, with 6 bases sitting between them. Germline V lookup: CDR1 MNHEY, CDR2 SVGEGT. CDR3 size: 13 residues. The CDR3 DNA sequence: TGTGCCAGCAGTTTCCAGTACCAAGAGACCCAGTACTTC. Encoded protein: CASSFQYQETQYF.

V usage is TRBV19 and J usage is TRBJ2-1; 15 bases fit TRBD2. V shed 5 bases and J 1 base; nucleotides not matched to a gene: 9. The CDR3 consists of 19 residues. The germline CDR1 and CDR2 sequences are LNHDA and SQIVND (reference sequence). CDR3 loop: CASSPLGLAGGLSYNEQFF. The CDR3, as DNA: TGTGCCAGTAGTCCCTTGGGACTAGCGGGAGGACTTTCCTACAATGAGCAGTTCTTC.

The CDR3 is CASSLAVGGSSYEQYF. In nucleotides, the CDR3 is TGTGCCAGCAGCTTGGCAGTCGGCGGAAGCTCCTACGAGCAGTACTTC. The chain combines TRBV7-8 with TRBJ2-7, with D unresolved. Trimming removed 3 bases at V and 0 bases at J, with 15 bases between. The CDR3 loop spans 16 amino acids. Germline V gene data show CDR1 as SGHVS and CDR2 as FQNEAQ.

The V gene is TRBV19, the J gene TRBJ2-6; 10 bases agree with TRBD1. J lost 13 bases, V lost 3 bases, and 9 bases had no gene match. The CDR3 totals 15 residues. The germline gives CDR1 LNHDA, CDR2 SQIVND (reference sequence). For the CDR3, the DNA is TGTGCCAGTAGTATCTCGCTGGGACAGGGGAGGGTCCTGACTTTC. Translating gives CASSISLGQGRVLTF.